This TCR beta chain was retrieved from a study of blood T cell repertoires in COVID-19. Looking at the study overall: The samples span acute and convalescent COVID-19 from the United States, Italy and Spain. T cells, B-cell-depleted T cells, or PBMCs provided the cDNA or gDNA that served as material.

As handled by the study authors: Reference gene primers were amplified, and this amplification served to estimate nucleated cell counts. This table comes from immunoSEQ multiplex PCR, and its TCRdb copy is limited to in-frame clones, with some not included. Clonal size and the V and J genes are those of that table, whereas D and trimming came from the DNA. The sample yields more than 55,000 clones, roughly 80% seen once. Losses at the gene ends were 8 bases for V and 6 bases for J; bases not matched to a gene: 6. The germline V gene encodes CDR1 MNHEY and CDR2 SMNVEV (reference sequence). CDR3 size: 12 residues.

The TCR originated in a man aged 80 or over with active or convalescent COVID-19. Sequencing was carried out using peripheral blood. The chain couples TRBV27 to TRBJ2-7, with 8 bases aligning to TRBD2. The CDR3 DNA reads TGTGCCAGCCAAACGGGAGGGCGCGAGCAGTACTTC. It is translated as CASQTGGREQYF.